Shown below are 8 T cell receptor beta chains from a single sample sequenced in a study of CD8+CD57+ T cells in acquired aplastic anemia. Genomic DNA acted as the template from which TCR beta VDJ combination and CDR3 sequence profiling were carried out. From the reads, TCRdb called clonotypes with MiXCR, one entry per CDR3 protein. The profile shows about 160,000 distinct CDR3 sequences, roughly 48% of them singletons. Those patients picked for sequencing had displayed CD8+CD57+ cell expansion on flow cytometry. The specimen sequenced was sorted CD4+, CD8+, or CD8+CD57+ T cells (not recorded which) from PBMCs. These receptors came from a human donor with aplastic anemia.

This clonotype was counted at least ten times. The chain is built from TRBV12-3 or TRBV12-4 and TRBJ2-1; D is unresolved. The CDR3 has 14 amino acids. V was pared by 3 bases and J by 6 bases, with 12 bases between. CDR3 coding DNA: TGTGCCAGCAGTTTCGGCGGTAGCCTCAATGAGCAGTTCTTC. It is translated as CASSFGGSLNEQFF.

Regarding this clonotype: A read error may account for a junction end that differs from germline. V is TRBV12-3 or TRBV12-4 and J is TRBJ2-7; perhaps TRBD2 as D (7 bases). This CDR3 is built from 17 residues. As DNA, the CDR3 is TGTGCCAGCAGTTTAACGGGGGGACATAACCCTACCTACGAGCTGTACTTC. Its translation: CASSLTGGHNPTYELYF.

The table lists this clonotype with many counts. J is TRBJ2-7 and V is TRBV7-9; D ambiguous. V was clipped by 6 bases and J by 3 bases, with 9 bases between them. The germline V gene encodes CDR1 SEHNR and CDR2 FQNEAQ (reference sequence). CDR3 length equals 12 residues. CDR3 residues: CASSSTGYEQYF. CDR3 in DNA: TGTGCCAGCAGTTCGACGGGCTACGAGCAGTACTTC.

The rearrangement uses TRBV20-1 and TRBJ2-3; D is unresolved. The CDR3 runs 12 residues. Looked up from germline, CDR1 is DFQATT and CDR2 is SNEGSKA (reference sequence). V was trimmed by 5 bases and J by 6 bases, leaving 12 bases between them. The CDR3 DNA sequence: TGCAGTGCTGACCAGGCCACGGATACGCAGTATTTT. Translated, it gives CSADQATDTQYF.

CDR3 sequence (DNA): TGTGCCAGCAGCTTAGCTGGGCGGGAGACGGCTTTAAAGTTCTTC. Translating it yields CASSLAGRETALKFF. The chain joins TRBV11-3 to TRBJ2-1; 7 bases are shared with TRBD2. Germline CDR1 is SGHNT and CDR2 is YENEEA. The CDR3 spans 15 residues. V lost 1 base to trimming and J lost 14 bases; unmatched junction nucleotides: 14.

The chain joins TRBV10-3 to TRBJ2-2; weak D call: TRBD2 (6 bases). V gave up 0 bases and J gave up 5 bases, with 7 bases separating them. CDR3 length: 14 amino acids. Per germline, CDR1 ENHRY and CDR2 SYGVKD. In nucleotides, the CDR3 is TGTGCCATCAGTGAGTCGACTAGGACCGGGGAGCTGTTTTTT. Translated, it gives CAISESTRTGELFF.

V gene TRBV28 combines with J gene TRBJ1-2; no reliable D call. The V end lost 6 bases, the J end lost 4 bases, and 18 bases lay between the germline ends. The CDR3 runs to 15 residues. Germline CDR1 MDHEN, CDR2 SYDVKM. CDR3 coding DNA: TGTGCCAGCAGCCTCCGGGCCCAGGCGGGCTATGGCTACACCTTC. It codes for CASSLRAQAGYGYTF.

This clonotype was counted at least ten times. For the CDR3, the DNA is TGCAGTGCTAGTGGCGGGAGCTCCTACAATGAGCAGTTCTTC. Protein: CSASGGSSYNEQFF. The chain employs TRBV20-1 and TRBJ2-1; 7 bases fit TRBD2. CDR1 is DFQATT, CDR2 SNEGSKA, per germline (reference sequence). With 3 bases clipped from V and 0 bases from J, the junction kept 2 bases outside the gene matches. The CDR3 consists of 14 residues.